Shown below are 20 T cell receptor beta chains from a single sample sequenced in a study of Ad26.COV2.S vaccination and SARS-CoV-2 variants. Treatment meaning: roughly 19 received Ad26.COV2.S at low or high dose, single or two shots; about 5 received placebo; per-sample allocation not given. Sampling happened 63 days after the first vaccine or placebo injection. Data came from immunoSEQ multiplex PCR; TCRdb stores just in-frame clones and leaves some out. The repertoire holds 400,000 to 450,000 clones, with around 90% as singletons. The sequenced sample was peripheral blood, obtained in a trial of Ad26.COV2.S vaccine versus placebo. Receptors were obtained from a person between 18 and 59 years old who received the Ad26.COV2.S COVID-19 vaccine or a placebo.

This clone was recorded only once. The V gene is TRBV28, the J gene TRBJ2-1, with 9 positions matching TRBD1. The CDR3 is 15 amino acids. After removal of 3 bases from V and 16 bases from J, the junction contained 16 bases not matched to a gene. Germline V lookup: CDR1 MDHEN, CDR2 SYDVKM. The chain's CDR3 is CASSFNRDRALLGFF. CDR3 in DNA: TGTGCCAGCAGTTTTAATCGGGACAGGGCCCTTCTGGGATTCTTC.

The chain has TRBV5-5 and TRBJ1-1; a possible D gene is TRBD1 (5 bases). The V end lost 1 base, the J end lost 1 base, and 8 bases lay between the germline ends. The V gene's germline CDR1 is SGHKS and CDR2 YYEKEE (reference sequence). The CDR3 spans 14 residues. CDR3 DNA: TGTGCCAGCAGCTTGTGGCAGGGGAACACTGAAGCTTTCTTT. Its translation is CASSLWQGNTEAFF. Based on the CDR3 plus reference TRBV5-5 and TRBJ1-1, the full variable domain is DAGVTQSPTHLIKTRGQQVTLRCSPISGHKSVSWYQQVLGQGPQFIFQYYEKEERGRGNFPDRFSARQFPNYSSELNVNALLLGDSALYLCASSLWQGNTEAFFGQGTRLTVV.

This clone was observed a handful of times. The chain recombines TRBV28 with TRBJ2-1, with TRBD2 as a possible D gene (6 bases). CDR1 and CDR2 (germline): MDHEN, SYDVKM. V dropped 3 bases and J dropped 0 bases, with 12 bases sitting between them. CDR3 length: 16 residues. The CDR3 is CASSFAGRSSYNEQFF. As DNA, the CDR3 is TGTGCCAGCAGTTTTGCGGGAAGAAGCTCCTACAATGAGCAGTTCTTC.

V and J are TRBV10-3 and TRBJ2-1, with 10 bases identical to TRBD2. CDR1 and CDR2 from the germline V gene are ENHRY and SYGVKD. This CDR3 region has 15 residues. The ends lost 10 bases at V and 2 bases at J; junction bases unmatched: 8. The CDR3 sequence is CATTGAGGTYNEQFF. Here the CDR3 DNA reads TGTGCCACGACGGGAGCGGGGGGGACCTACAATGAGCAGTTCTTC.

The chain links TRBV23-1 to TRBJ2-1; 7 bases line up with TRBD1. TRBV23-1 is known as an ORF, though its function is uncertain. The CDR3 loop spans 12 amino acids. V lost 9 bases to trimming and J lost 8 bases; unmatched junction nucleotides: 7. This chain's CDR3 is CARQGNKDEQFF. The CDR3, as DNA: TGCGCCAGACAGGGGAACAAGGATGAGCAGTTCTTC.

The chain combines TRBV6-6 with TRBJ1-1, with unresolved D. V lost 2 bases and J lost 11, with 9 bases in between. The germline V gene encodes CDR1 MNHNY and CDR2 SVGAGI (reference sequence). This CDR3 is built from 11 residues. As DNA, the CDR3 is TGTGCCAGCAGTTACCTGGAAGGCGCTTTCTTT. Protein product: CASSYLEGAFF.

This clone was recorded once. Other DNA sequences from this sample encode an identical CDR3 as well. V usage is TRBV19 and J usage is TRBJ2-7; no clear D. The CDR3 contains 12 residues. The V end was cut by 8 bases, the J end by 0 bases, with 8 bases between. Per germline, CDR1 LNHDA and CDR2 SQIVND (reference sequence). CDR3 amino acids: CASGRSSYEQYF. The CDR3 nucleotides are TGTGCCAGTGGCAGGAGCTCCTACGAGCAGTACTTC.

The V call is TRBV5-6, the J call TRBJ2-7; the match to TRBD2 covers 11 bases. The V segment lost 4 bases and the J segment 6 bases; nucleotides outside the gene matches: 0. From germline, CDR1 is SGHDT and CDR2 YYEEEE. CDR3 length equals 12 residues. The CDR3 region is CASSGLAGEQYF. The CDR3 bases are TGTGCCAGCAGCGGACTAGCGGGCGAGCAGTACTTC.

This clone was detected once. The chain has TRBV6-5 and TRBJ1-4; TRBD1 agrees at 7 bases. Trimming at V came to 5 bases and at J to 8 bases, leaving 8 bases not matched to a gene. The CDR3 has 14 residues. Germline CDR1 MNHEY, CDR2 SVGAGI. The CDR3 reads CASSRGRGGEKLFF. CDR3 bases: TGTGCCAGCAGTAGGGGGCGCGGGGGCGAAAAACTGTTTTTT.

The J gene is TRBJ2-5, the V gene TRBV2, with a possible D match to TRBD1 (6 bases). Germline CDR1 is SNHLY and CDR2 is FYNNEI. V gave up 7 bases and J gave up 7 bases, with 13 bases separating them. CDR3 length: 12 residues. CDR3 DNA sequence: TGTGCCAGCAAACAGGGTGAGGGGACCCAGTACTTC. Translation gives CASKQGEGTQYF.

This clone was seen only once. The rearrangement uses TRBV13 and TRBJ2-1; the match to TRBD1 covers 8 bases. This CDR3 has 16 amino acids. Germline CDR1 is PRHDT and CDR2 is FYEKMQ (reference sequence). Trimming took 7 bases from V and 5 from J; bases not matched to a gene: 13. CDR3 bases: TGTGCCAGCACCCCCCTCGGGCAGGGGGCTGACAATGAGCAGTTCTTC. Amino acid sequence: CASTPLGQGADNEQFF.

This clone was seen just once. The CDR3 nucleotides read TGTGCCACCAGCAGAGAGAGCGGGAGGGCCCTCGGCCCCCACAATGAGCAGTTCTTC. It codes for CATSRESGRALGPHNEQFF. The genes are TRBV15 and TRBJ2-1; 10 bases map to TRBD2. CDR1 and CDR2 from the germline V gene are LNHNV and YYDKDF (reference sequence). V shed 0 bases and J 5 bases; nucleotides not matched to a gene: 13. The CDR3 is 19 amino acids.

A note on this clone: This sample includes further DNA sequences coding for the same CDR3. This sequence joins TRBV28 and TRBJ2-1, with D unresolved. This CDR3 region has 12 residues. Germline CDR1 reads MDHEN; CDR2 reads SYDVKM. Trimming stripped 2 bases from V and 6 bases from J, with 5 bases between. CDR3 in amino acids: CASSLVSNEQFF. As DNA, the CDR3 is TGTGCCAGCAGTTTAGTCTCCAATGAGCAGTTCTTC.

The CDR3 sequence is CATSDSSGFNNEQFF. The CDR3 DNA sequence: TGTGCCACCAGTGATTCTAGCGGGTTTAACAATGAGCAGTTCTTC. This chain links TRBV24-1 with TRBJ2-1, with 8 bases fitting TRBD2. There are 15 residues in the CDR3. Losses at the gene ends were 2 bases for V and 5 bases for J; bases not matched to a gene: 4. Germline assignment: CDR1 KGHDR and CDR2 SFDVKD.

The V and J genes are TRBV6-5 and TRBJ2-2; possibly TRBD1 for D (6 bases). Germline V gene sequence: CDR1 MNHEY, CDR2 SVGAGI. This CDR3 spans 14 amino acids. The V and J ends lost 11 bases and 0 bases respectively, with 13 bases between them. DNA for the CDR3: TGTGCCGGAAGAGGGACAACGAACACCGGGGAGCTGTTTTTT. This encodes CAGRGTTNTGELFF.

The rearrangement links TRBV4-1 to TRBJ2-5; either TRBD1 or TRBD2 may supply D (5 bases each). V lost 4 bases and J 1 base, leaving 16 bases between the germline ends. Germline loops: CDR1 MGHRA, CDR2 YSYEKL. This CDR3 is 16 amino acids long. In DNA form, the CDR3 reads TGCGCCAGCAGCCCCTTCTCGGGACCGAGCCAAGAGACCCAGTACTTC. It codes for CASSPFSGPSQETQYF.

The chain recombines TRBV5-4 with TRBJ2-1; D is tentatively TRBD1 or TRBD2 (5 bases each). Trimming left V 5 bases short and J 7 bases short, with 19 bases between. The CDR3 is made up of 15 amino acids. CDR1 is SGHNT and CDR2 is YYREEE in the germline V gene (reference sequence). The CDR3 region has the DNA TGTGCCAGCAGTAGAACAGGCGATGGGGGTAATGAGCAGTTCTTC. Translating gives CASSRTGDGGNEQFF. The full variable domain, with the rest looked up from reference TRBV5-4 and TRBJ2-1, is ETGVTQSPTHLIKTRGQQVTLRCSSQSGHNTVSWYQQALGQGPQFIFQYYREEENGRGNFPPRFSGLQFPNYSSELNVNALELDDSALYLCASSRTGDGGNEQFFGPGTRLTVL.

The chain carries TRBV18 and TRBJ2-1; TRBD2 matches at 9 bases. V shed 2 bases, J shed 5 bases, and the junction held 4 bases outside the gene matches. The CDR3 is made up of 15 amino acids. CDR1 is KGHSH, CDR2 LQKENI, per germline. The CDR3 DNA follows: TGTGCCAGCTCACCAAGCGGGAGGACCAACAATGAGCAGTTCTTC. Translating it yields CASSPSGRTNNEQFF.

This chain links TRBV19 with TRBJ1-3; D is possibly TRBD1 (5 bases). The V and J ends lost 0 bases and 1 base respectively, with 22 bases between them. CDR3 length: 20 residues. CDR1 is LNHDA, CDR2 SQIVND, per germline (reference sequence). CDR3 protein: CASSIDALPGTSFSGNTIYF. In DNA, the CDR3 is TGTGCCAGTAGTATAGACGCCCTCCCCGGGACCTCCTTTTCTGGAAACACCATATATTTT. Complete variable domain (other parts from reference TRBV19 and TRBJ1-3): DGGITQSPKYLFRKEGQNVTLSCEQNLNHDAMYWYRQDPGQGLRLIYYSQIVNDFQKGDIAEGYSVSREKKESFPLTVTSAQKNPTAFYLCASSIDALPGTSFSGNTIYFGEGSWLTVV.

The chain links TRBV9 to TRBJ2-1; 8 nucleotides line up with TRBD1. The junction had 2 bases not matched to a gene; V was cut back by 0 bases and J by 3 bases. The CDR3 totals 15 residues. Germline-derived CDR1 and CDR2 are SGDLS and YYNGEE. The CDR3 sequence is CASSVATGDYNEQFF. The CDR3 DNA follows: TGTGCCAGCAGCGTAGCGACAGGGGACTACAATGAGCAGTTCTTC.